A selection of T cell receptor beta chains follows, all from one sample in a study of blood T cell repertoires in COVID-19. Repertoires were generated with immunoSEQ multiplex PCR, while TCRdb's copy carries only in-frame clones and drops some. The sample has around 450,000 clones; around 89% are singletons. The specimen was peripheral blood. The receptors here all came from a woman in her thirties with acute or convalescent COVID-19. Both conserved end residues are part of each CDR3. The size entry is marked missing in some rows and otherwise reads once, few, many or a size class.

17	TRBJ2-3	TRBV3-1/TRBV3-2	NA	CASSRKRGRGAGDTQYF
17	TRBJ1-5	TRBV4-1	NA	CASSPDAGVGSNQPQHF
13	TRBJ2-7	TRBV28	NA	CASSYRESYEQYF
15	TRBJ1-1	TRBV28	NA	CASSLSRGLVTEAFF
13	TRBJ1-1	TRBV10-3	NA	CAIRGARENEAFF
15	TRBJ2-6	TRBV5-1	once	CATQTGSGGANVLTF
16	TRBJ2-3	TRBV9	NA	CASSPWSGGARDTQYF
20	TRBJ1-5	TRBV6-1	NA	CASSDPLSRGLFMGNQPQHF
14	TRBJ2-7	TRBV9	NA	CASSTSGTVDEQYF
15	TRBJ1-3	TRBV5-1	NA	CASSLPAGSGNTIYF
14	TRBJ1-1	TRBV19	NA	CASSPVIGHTEAFF
16	TRBJ2-1	TRBV27	NA	CASSLIAGNSYNEQFF
14	TRBJ1-2	TRBV5-1	NA	CASSLGSVSYGYTF
15	TRBJ1-2	TRBV5-1	NA	CASSSGQTVNYGYTF
14	TRBJ1-2	TRBV6-6	NA	CASRTDRGGYGYTF
14	TRBJ2-3	TRBV9	once	CASSRFEAADTQYF
17	TRBJ2-5	TRBV30	NA	CAWSTLLGLWGTGTQYF
14	TRBJ2-7	TRBV18	NA	CASSAGTSYYEQYF
20	TRBJ2-2	TRBV6-6	NA	CASSRTSPEASGGATGELFF
16	TRBJ2-3	TRBV5-1	NA	CASSSSLTRFTDTQYF
18	TRBJ2-1	TRBV5-4	once	CASSLGLAGSGLYNEQFF
15	TRBJ1-2	TRBV2	NA	CASSEAQGIYYGYTF
14	TRBJ1-1	TRBV2	NA	CASSPRQGNTEAFF
14	TRBJ1-5	TRBV24-1	few	CATGGDRNNQPQHF
14	TRBJ1-2	TRBV5-1	NA	CASSFIQGADGYTF
14	TRBJ2-2	TRBV5-1	NA	CASSLVQGNGELFF
13	TRBJ1-2	TRBV12-3/TRBV12-4	NA	CASSSGQVYGYTF
16	TRBJ2-1	TRBV24-1	NA	CATSAFWTESYNEQFF
16	TRBJ2-3	TRBV3-1/TRBV3-2	NA	CASSQDGSLATDTQYF
12	TRBJ2-1	TRBV6-5	NA	CASGQVQVEQFF
15	TRBJ2-3	TRBV5-8	NA	CASSSGQGPTDTQYF
12	TRBJ2-7	TRBV7-9	NA	CASSTGGYEQYF
13	TRBJ2-1	TRBV7-3	NA	CASSFTSYNEQFF
15	TRBJ1-1	TRBV29-1	NA	CSVEPTTQGNTEAFF
13	TRBJ1-6	TRBV11-2	NA	CASSLVQKTPLHF
13	TRBJ1-2	TRBV28	NA	CASSVDRVGGYTF
15	TRBJ2-5	TRBV28	NA	CASRLGLEGRETQYF
13	TRBJ2-1	TRBV5-1	NA	CASSGRDLNEQFF
15	TRBJ2-7	TRBV2	NA	CASSEGRGSPYEQYF
15	TRBJ1-1	TRBV14	NA	CASSQPQGADTEAFF
16	TRBJ1-3	TRBV4-2	NA	CASSEPQGYSGNTIYF
12	TRBJ2-5	TRBV29-1	once	CSVDRGSETQYF
15	TRBJ2-5	TRBV19	NA	CASSLWTGGEETQYF
13	TRBJ2-7	TRBV10-1	once	CATLRETNYEQYF
20	TRBJ1-3	TRBV30	once	CAWGRYEVFRTVSSGNTIYF
15	TRBJ2-6	TRBV5-1	NA	CASSSDRAGANVLTF
13	TRBJ2-1	TRBV14	NA	CASSQVWQDEQFF
14	TRBJ2-7	TRBV10-2	NA	CASSVGRDNYEQYF
12	TRBJ1-3	TRBV6-5	NA	CASSSGGNTIYF
11	TRBJ1-1	TRBV29-1	NA	CSVEGPIEAFF
15	TRBJ1-6	TRBV30	NA	CAWSPGQGENSPLHF
14	TRBJ1-1	TRBV4-1	NA	CASSQGGGTTEAFF
14	TRBJ2-5	TRBV5-5	NA	CASSWGQAMGTQYF